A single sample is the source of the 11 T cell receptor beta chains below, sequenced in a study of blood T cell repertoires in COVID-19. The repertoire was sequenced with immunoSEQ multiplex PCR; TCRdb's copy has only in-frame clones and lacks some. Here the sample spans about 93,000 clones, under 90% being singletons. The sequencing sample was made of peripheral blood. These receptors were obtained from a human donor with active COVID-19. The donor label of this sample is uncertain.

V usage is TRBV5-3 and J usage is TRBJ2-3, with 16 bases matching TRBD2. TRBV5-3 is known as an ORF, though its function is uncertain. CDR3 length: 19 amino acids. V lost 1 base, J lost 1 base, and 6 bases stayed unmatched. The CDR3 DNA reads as TGTGCCAGAAGCTTGACGGGACTAGCGGGGGGGCGAGGCACAGATACGCAGTATTTT. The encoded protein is CARSLTGLAGGRGTDTQYF.

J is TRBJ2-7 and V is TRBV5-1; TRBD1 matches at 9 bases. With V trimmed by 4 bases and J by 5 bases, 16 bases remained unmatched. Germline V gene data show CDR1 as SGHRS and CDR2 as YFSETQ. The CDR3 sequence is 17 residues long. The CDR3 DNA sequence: TGCGCCAGCAGCACACGACCTGCCGGGACAGGGTTCCACGAGCAGTACTTC. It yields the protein CASSTRPAGTGFHEQYF.

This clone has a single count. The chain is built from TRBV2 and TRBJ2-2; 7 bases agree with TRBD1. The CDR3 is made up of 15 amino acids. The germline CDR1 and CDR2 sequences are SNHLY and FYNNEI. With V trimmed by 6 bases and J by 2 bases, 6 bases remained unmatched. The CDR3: CASRKGDSNTGELFF. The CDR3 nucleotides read TGTGCCAGCAGGAAGGGGGACAGTAACACCGGGGAGCTGTTTTTT.

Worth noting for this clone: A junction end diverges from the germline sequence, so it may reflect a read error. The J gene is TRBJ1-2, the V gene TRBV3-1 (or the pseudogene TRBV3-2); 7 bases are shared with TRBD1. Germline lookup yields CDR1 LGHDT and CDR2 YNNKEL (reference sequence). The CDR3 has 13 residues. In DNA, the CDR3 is TGTGCCAGCAGATCTTCACAGGGGATACCATTTTACTTC. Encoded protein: CASRSSQGIPFYF.

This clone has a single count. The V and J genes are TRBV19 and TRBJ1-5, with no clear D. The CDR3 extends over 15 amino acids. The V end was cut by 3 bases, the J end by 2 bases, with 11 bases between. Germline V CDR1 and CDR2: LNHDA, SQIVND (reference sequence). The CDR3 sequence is CASSIGDLGNQPQHF. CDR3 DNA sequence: TGTGCCAGTAGTATCGGGGATCTCGGCAATCAGCCCCAGCATTTT.

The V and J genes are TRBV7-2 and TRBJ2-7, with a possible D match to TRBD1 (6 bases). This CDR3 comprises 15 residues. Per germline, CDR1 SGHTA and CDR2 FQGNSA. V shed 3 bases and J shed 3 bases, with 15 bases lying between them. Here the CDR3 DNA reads TGTGCCAGCAGCTTTACAGGGACGGCAGGCTACGAGCAGTACTTC. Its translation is CASSFTGTAGYEQYF.

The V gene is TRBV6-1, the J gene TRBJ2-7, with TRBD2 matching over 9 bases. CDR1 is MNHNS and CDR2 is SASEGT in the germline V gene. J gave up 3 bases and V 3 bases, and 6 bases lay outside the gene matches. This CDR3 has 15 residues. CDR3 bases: TGTGCCAGCAGTGAGGTAGCGGGGGCCCACTACGAGCAGTACTTC. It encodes CASSEVAGAHYEQYF.

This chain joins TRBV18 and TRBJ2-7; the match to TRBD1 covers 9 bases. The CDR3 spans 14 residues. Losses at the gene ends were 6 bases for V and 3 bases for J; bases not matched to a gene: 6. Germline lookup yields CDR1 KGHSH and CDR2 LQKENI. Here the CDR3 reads CASSEWGQGYEQYF. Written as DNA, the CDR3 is TGTGCCAGCTCCGAGTGGGGACAGGGCTACGAGCAGTACTTC.

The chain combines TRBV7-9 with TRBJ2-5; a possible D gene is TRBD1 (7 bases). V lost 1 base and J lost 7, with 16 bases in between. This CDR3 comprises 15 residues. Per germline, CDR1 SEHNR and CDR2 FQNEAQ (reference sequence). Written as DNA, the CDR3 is TGTGCCAGCAGCTTAGGTCAGGGGGGAGTCGGGACCCAGTACTTC. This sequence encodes CASSLGQGGVGTQYF.

The chain's CDR3 is CASSPDHRGAGSNEKLFF. The CDR3 nucleotides read TGTGCCAGCAGCCCCGATCACAGGGGCGCAGGATCTAATGAAAAACTGTTTTTT. This sequence joins TRBV9 and TRBJ1-4; 7 bases agree with TRBD1. Trimming at V came to 4 bases and at J to 3 bases, leaving 15 bases not matched to a gene. CDR3 length equals 18 residues. The germline V gene has CDR1 SGDLS and CDR2 YYNGEE.

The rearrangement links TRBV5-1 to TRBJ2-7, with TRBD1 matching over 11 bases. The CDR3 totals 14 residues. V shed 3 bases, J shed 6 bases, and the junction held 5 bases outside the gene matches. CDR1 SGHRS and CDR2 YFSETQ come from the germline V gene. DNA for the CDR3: TGCGCCAGCAGCTCTGGACAGGGGGCCTCCGAGCAGTACTTC. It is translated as CASSSGQGASEQYF.